These 20 T cell receptor beta chains were sequenced from one sample in a study of T cells expressing NK-cell markers. TCRdb derives one entry per CDR3 protein from the 5' RACE reads, leaving out DNA. Recorded for this sample: about 550,000 distinct CDR3 sequences. Material: blood T cells: a sorted CD56 or NKG2C T cell subset, CD4+ or CD8+ T cells, or bulk PBMC T cells (not recorded which). These receptors came from a man aged 18 to 29 in good health.

The V gene is TRBV18, the J gene TRBJ2-7; TCRdb reports TRBD1, a call that lacks DNA to check it against. The CDR3 covers 15 residues. Germline CDR1 is KGHSH and CDR2 is LQKENI. The CDR3 protein is CASSQAGVLLAEQYF.

The gene calls are TRBV30 and TRBJ2-2. Germline-derived CDR1 and CDR2 are GTSNPN and SVGIG (reference sequence). There are 13 residues in the CDR3. CDR3 residues: CAWSEAYTGELFF.

The gene calls are TRBV27 and TRBJ2-7; there is no DNA to check the TCRdb D call of TRBD1. Germline V gives CDR1 MNHEY, CDR2 SMNVEV (reference sequence). This CDR3 is built from 12 residues. The chain's CDR3 is CASGTVGYEQYF.

The chain recombines TRBV10-3 with TRBJ1-2; TCRdb reports TRBD1, a call that lacks DNA to check it against. Germline V CDR1 and CDR2: ENHRY, SYGVKD. This CDR3 spans 12 amino acids. The CDR3 sequence: CAISERRDGYTF.

V and J are TRBV11-1 and TRBJ2-3; the TRBD2 assignment by TCRdb is unverifiable without DNA. The CDR3 contains 18 residues. Germline values: CDR1 SGHAT, CDR2 FQDESV (reference sequence). The CDR3 region is CASSLLAGASLGTDTQYF.

The chain is built from TRBV25-1 and TRBJ2-5; TCRdb's D call, TRBD2, is unchecked because there is no DNA. There are 13 residues in the CDR3. Germline CDR1 and CDR2: MGHDK and SYGVNS. CDR3 protein: CASGGTIMGGTYF.

This chain's CDR3 is CASSLGQTGGYGYTF. The chain recombines TRBV5-6 with TRBJ1-2; TCRdb outputs TRBD1, but without DNA this stays unchecked. Germline CDR1 and CDR2: SGHDT and YYEEEE. The CDR3 has 15 amino acids.

The gene calls are TRBV7-8 and TRBJ2-1; lacking DNA, the TRBD2 call made by TCRdb goes unchecked. In germline, CDR1 is SGHVS, CDR2 FQNEAQ. The CDR3 is made up of 15 amino acids. The CDR3 is CASSLEETSGNEQFF.

This rearrangement joins TRBV10-3 to TRBJ2-2; without DNA, the TCRdb call of TRBD1 cannot be checked. CDR3 length: 21 residues. Germline CDR1 is ENHRY and CDR2 is SYGVKD. The CDR3 loop is CAISDPGGEYGGHANTGELFF.

The chain recombines TRBV20-1 with TRBJ2-1; TCRdb proposes TRBD2, but this gene call is untestable without DNA. CDR1 is DFQATT, CDR2 SNEGSKA, per germline (reference sequence). The CDR3 loop spans 15 amino acids. CDR3 in amino acids: CSARDLGTIYNEQFF.

J is TRBJ2-1 and V is TRBV12-3 or TRBV12-4; TCRdb returns TRBD1, unconfirmable since there is no DNA. CDR3 length: 16 amino acids. The CDR3 spells CASSFPPSRSYNEQFF.

The CDR3 protein is CAISTIQGASYGYTF. The rearrangement uses TRBV10-3 and TRBJ1-2; TCRdb's D call, TRBD1, is unchecked because there is no DNA. Germline-derived CDR1 and CDR2 are ENHRY and SYGVKD. The CDR3 sequence is 15 residues long.

This chain connects TRBV7-3 to TRBJ2-2; absent DNA, TCRdb's TRBD2 call cannot be checked. The CDR3 is 16 residues long. Germline CDR1 and CDR2: SGHTA and FQGTGA. CDR3 in amino acids: CASSLRSGSNTGELFF.

CDR3 loop: CASRVNLADTQYF. The chain carries TRBV27 and TRBJ2-3. Germline V CDR1 and CDR2: MNHEY, SMNVEV (reference sequence). The CDR3 sequence is 13 residues long.

The chain has TRBV18 and TRBJ1-5. The CDR3 consists of 13 residues. Germline V gives CDR1 KGHSH, CDR2 LQKENI. CDR3 sequence: CASPGLFNQPQHF.

V is TRBV18 and J is TRBJ2-1; TCRdb outputs TRBD1, but without DNA this stays unchecked. CDR3 length equals 17 residues. CDR1 and CDR2 (germline): KGHSH, LQKENI. This CDR3 reads CASSPGFPGIGWNEQFF.

J is TRBJ1-4 and V is TRBV5-6. Germline V gene lookup returns CDR1 SGHDT and CDR2 YYEEEE. This CDR3 comprises 13 residues. CDR3 region: CASRSASNEKLFF.

The V and J genes are TRBV20-1 and TRBJ2-5; with no DNA, the TCRdb D assignment of TRBD2 cannot be verified. Germline lookup yields CDR1 DFQATT and CDR2 SNEGSKA (reference sequence). The length of the CDR3 is 15 residues. Here the CDR3 reads CSAIPTSGGGETQYF.

The chain links TRBV5-1 to TRBJ2-5; TCRdb's D call, TRBD1, is unchecked because there is no DNA. Germline V gives CDR1 SGHRS, CDR2 YFSETQ. The CDR3 length is 15 residues. The CDR3 sequence: CASSWGPTGQETQYF.

The chain combines TRBV4-2 with TRBJ2-2; the D call of TRBD1 rests on TCRdb alone, since no DNA is present to check it. CDR1 LGHNA and CDR2 YNFKEQ come from the germline V gene. The CDR3 spans 18 residues. The CDR3 reads CASSQDPRTGQNTGELFF.